The entry that follows covers one T cell receptor beta chain sequence. Its antigen is unknown. Template-switching 5'RACE yielded the TCR cDNA; a universal primer site and UMIs were added in the process. TCRdb ran MiXCR on the 5' RACE reads and lists one entry per CDR3 protein. The data contain 350,000 to 550,000 distinct CDR3 sequences, around 19% of them seen just once; the ten biggest clones take up roughly 19%. This specimen comes from a study of T cells after yellow fever vaccination. About the study: Preparation of fractions with low cell numbers was performed using SMART-Seq v4 Ultra Low Input. Study outcomes and limitations: A weaker but faster secondary response was observed, peaking on day 5 versus 15.

The sequenced sample was PBMCs, obtained before the yellow fever booster vaccination. The TCR sequence derives from a man aged 18 to 30 who received the YFV17D yellow fever vaccine.

The CDR3 region has the DNA TGTGCCAGCAGTTGGGAGGGCCCGAACACTGAAGCTTTCTTT. Amino acids: CASSWEGPNTEAFF. The chain couples TRBV27 to TRBJ1-1; no definite D call. Germline loops: CDR1 MNHEY, CDR2 SMNVEV (reference sequence). Between the trimmed V and J ends, which lost 4 bases and 1 base, there was a span of 10 bases. This CDR3 is built from 14 residues.